Shown below are 7 T cell receptor beta chains from a single sample sequenced in a study of blood T cell repertoires in COVID-19. Measured with immunoSEQ multiplex PCR; TCRdb has only the in-frame clones, and not every one. The sample yields some 390,000 clones, over 85% seen once. What was sequenced was PBMCs or T cells enriched from blood (not recorded which). All receptors come from a woman aged 25-40 years who had recovered from COVID-19.

The sample holds one count of this clone. This chain joins TRBV7-9 and TRBJ1-5; D might be TRBD1 (5 bases). The ends were cut back, 1 base at V and 4 bases at J, with 8 bases in the middle. Germline-derived CDR1 and CDR2 are SEHNR and FQNEAQ (reference sequence). This CDR3 has 14 residues. The CDR3 spells CASSLGGKNQPQHF. The CDR3 nucleotides are TGTGCCAGCAGCTTAGGGGGCAAGAATCAGCCCCAGCATTTT.

The chain combines TRBV27 with TRBJ1-5; D perhaps matches TRBD1 (6 bases). Germline V gene sequence: CDR1 MNHEY, CDR2 SMNVEV (reference sequence). The CDR3 is made up of 13 amino acids. V was cut by 3 bases and J by 6 bases, with 9 bases left in between. The CDR3 nucleotides read TGTGCCAGCAGTTTCCAGGGGTTTCAGCCCCAGCATTTT. Its translation is CASSFQGFQPQHF.

The CDR3 sequence: CAISGGDRVGQPQHF. CDR3 bases: TGTGCCATCAGTGGAGGAGACAGGGTGGGTCAGCCCCAGCATTTT. The chain links TRBV10-3 to TRBJ1-5; 7 nucleotides agree with TRBD1. Unmatched junction bases numbered 9, after V lost 4 bases and J lost 6 bases. The CDR3 is 15 amino acids. CDR1 is ENHRY, CDR2 SYGVKD, per germline.

This clone was detected once. This sample includes further DNA sequences coding for the same CDR3. The chain uses TRBV6-4 and TRBJ1-1; D gene unclear. Germline V gives CDR1 MRHNA, CDR2 SNTAGT. The V and J ends lost 3 bases and 1 base respectively, with 6 bases between them. The CDR3 sequence is 13 residues long. The CDR3 DNA follows: TGTGCCAGCAGTGAAGGGAGGAACACTGAAGCTTTCTTT. This gives the protein CASSEGRNTEAFF.

This chain uses TRBV5-1 with TRBJ2-7; possible D gene TRBD2, 5 bases. CDR1 and CDR2 (germline): SGHRS, YFSETQ. The CDR3 length is 14 residues. Trimming shortened V by 0 bases and J by 3 bases, and 10 bases separated the two germline ends. The CDR3 DNA is TGCGCCAGCAGCTTGGCCCACAGCGGCTACGAGCAGTACTTC. Encoded protein: CASSLAHSGYEQYF.

The chain is built from TRBV4-3 and TRBJ2-3, with 9 bases matching TRBD2. J was trimmed by 2 bases and V by 5 bases; bases with no gene match: 17. The CDR3 totals 19 residues. Germline values: CDR1 LGHNA, CDR2 YSLEER. As DNA, the CDR3 is TGCGCCAGCAGCGCTGGGGCGGGGGGGCCACCCACACACACAGATACGCAGTATTTT. Translation: CASSAGAGGPPTHTDTQYF.

J is TRBJ1-5 and V is TRBV29-1, with D maybe TRBD1 (5 bases). Trimming left V 4 bases short and J 5 bases short, with 12 bases between. The V gene's germline CDR1 is SQVTM and CDR2 ANQGSEA. The CDR3 is 13 amino acids. The CDR3 DNA reads as TGCAGCGTTGGGCAGGGTGGGGATCAGCCCCAGCATTTT. It translates to CSVGQGGDQPQHF.